This T cell receptor beta chain emerged from a study of T-cell reconstitution after alpha-beta-depleted transplantation in children. Study-level findings and limits: For some patients, TCRbeta diversity was high at day 60 because of recipient T cells and thymic progenitors that survived. Reportedly, alpha-beta T cells present about two months post-transplant originated from several hundred expanded clones of graft origin. Counts and diversity of T cells one year after transplant came mostly from newly produced T cells.

Unique molecular identifiers were incorporated during preparation of the TCRbeta library. From the PCR reads, TCRdb called clonotypes with MiXCR, one entry per CDR3 protein. The repertoire holds about 980,000 distinct CDR3 sequences, with 25% to 35% as singletons. A few counts support this clonotype. Its antigen is undetermined. Germline loops: CDR1 DFQATT, CDR2 SNEGSKA (reference sequence). This CDR3 is built from 14 residues. Trimming took 6 bases from V and 2 from J, leaving 16 bases between them. The V call is TRBV20-1, the J call TRBJ1-1; D is uncertain. This receptor was obtained from a boy in the first two years of life who had a stem cell transplant for SCID, so the T cells may come from the graft donor. Sequences were derived from PBMCs, mostly from graft donor cells, sampled 360 days after TCRalphabeta/CD19-depleted stem cell transplant. In nucleotides, the CDR3 is TGCAGTGCACAAATTGGGTCTGGTAACACTGAAGCTTTCTTT. Translated: CSAQIGSGNTEAFF.